The 32 T cell receptor beta chains listed next were all sequenced from one sample in a study of blood T cell repertoires in COVID-19 (dated by TCRdb to the early 2020s). The method behind the library was the immunoSEQ multiplex PCR assay. Not all clones reach the TCRdb copy of this immuneACCESS table, which keeps in-frame sequences only. Checked studies attribute under half of the gap to unresolved V genes and leave the rest unexplained. This sample comprises tens of thousands of clones, about 88% of them detected only once. Under 55% of the sample rests with the top ten. Sequences were obtained from peripheral blood. These TCRs come from a human donor in a cohort sampled during active COVID-19.

The chain is built from TRBV28 and TRBJ1-6, with TRBD1 as a possible D gene (6 bases). The germline CDR1 and CDR2 sequences are MDHEN and SYDVKM. The CDR3 totals 13 residues. Trimming shortened V by 3 bases and J by 9 bases, and 9 bases separated the two germline ends. CDR3 amino acids: CASSFRGSSPLHF. The DNA of the CDR3 is TGTGCCAGCAGTTTCAGGGGAAGTTCACCCCTCCACTTT.

For the CDR3, the DNA is TGTGCCAGCCTCGAACCGGGGACAGATACGCAGTATTTT. Translation: CASLEPGTDTQYF. The chain employs TRBV7-9 and TRBJ2-3, with D possibly matching TRBD2 (5 bases). CDR1 is SEHNR, CDR2 FQNEAQ, per germline (reference sequence). The ends were cut back, 8 bases at V and 3 bases at J, with 12 bases in the middle. The CDR3 contains 13 residues.

CDR3 amino acids: CASSLGYSQETQYF. The CDR3 coding sequence is TGCGCCAGCAGCTTGGGGTACAGCCAAGAGACCCAGTACTTC. The chain uses TRBV5-1 and TRBJ2-5; D gene ambiguous. Deletions cut 0 bases from V and 1 base from J, with 7 bases between. Per the germline V gene, CDR1 is SGHRS and CDR2 is YFSETQ. The CDR3 extends over 14 amino acids.

The rearrangement links TRBV6-5 to TRBJ2-1; D is perhaps TRBD2 (5 bases). The ends were cut back, 6 bases at V and 0 bases at J, with 12 bases in the middle. The CDR3 sequence is 15 residues long. CDR1 is MNHEY and CDR2 is SVGAGI in the germline V gene. As DNA, the CDR3 is TGTGCCAGCAGCTTGGACTCAAGCTCCTACAATGAGCAGTTCTTC. This encodes CASSLDSSSYNEQFF.

The chain has TRBV5-1 and TRBJ2-7, with D tentatively TRBD2 (5 bases). CDR1 is SGHRS, CDR2 YFSETQ, per germline. V lost 1 base to trimming and J lost 9 bases, with 20 bases between them. This CDR3 has 15 amino acids. CDR3 sequence: CASSLLVDNPGWQYF. CDR3 bases: TGCGCCAGCAGCTTGCTTGTCGACAACCCGGGGTGGCAGTACTTC.

This clone came up once. The chain couples TRBV5-4 to TRBJ2-5; 9 bases match TRBD2. CDR1 SGHNT and CDR2 YYREEE come from the germline V gene (reference sequence). The CDR3 is made up of 16 amino acids. After removal of 0 bases from V and 2 bases from J, the junction contained 5 bases not matched to a gene. CDR3 nucleotide sequence: TGTGCCAGCAGCTTGGTTAGCGGGGGACAACAAGAGACCCAGTACTTC. As protein: CASSLVSGGQQETQYF.

The rearrangement uses TRBV5-1 and TRBJ2-3; D unresolved. Germline V CDR1 and CDR2: SGHRS, YFSETQ. This CDR3 region has 13 residues. V was cut by 2 bases and J by 5 bases, with 9 bases left in between. In nucleotides, the CDR3 is TGCGCCAGCAGCTTCTCGACTGGAGATACGCAGTATTTT. The encoded protein is CASSFSTGDTQYF.

This chain joins TRBV19 and TRBJ2-3, with 14 nucleotides matching TRBD2. V dropped 3 bases and J dropped 6; count of bases not matched to a gene: 5. CDR3 size: 16 residues. The germline V gene has CDR1 LNHDA and CDR2 SQIVND (reference sequence). CDR3: CASSIRLAGGPDTQYF. The CDR3 region has the DNA TGTGCCAGTAGTATCCGACTAGCGGGAGGGCCCGATACGCAGTATTTT.

The chain carries TRBV4-1 and TRBJ2-7; possibly TRBD2 for D (7 bases). The CDR3 has 15 amino acids. V was pared by 3 bases and J by 5 bases, with 17 bases between. The V gene's germline CDR1 is MGHRA and CDR2 YSYEKL. The CDR3 loop reads CASSHPGGLKDEQYF. The CDR3 bases are TGCGCCAGCAGCCACCCCGGGGGGCTGAAGGACGAGCAGTACTTC.

V usage is TRBV19 and J usage is TRBJ2-5; TRBD2 matches 12 bases. V lost 7 bases, J lost 5 bases, and 11 bases stayed unmatched. Germline lookup yields CDR1 LNHDA and CDR2 SQIVND (reference sequence). The CDR3 is 16 residues long. The CDR3 sequence is CASNPTSGGPSETQYF. The DNA of the CDR3 is TGTGCCAGTAACCCGACTAGCGGGGGACCATCCGAGACCCAGTACTTC. The complete variable domain, with remaining parts taken from reference TRBV19 and TRBJ2-5, reads DGGITQSPKYLFRKEGQNVTLSCEQNLNHDAMYWYRQDPGQGLRLIYYSQIVNDFQKGDIAEGYSVSREKKESFPLTVTSAQKNPTAFYLCASNPTSGGPSETQYFGPGTRLLVL.

V gene TRBV3-1 (or the pseudogene TRBV3-2) combines with J gene TRBJ2-1; 11 nucleotides agree with TRBD2. CDR1 is LGHDT and CDR2 is YNNKEL in the germline V gene (reference sequence). Losses at the gene ends were 0 bases for V and 5 bases for J; bases not matched to a gene: 12. The CDR3 contains 19 residues. Here the CDR3 reads CASSQDWASGRITDNEQFF. The CDR3 coding sequence is TGTGCCAGCAGCCAAGATTGGGCTAGCGGGAGGATAACGGACAATGAGCAGTTCTTC.

The V call is TRBV28, the J call TRBJ2-5; TRBD2 aligns across 15 bases. Trimming at V came to 7 bases and at J to 2 bases, leaving 5 bases not matched to a gene. This CDR3 is 16 amino acids long. Germline assignment: CDR1 MDHEN and CDR2 SYDVKM. The chain's CDR3 is CASNLGLAGGQETQYF. The CDR3 DNA sequence: TGTGCCAGCAATCTCGGACTAGCGGGAGGGCAAGAGACCCAGTACTTC.

The rearrangement links TRBV3-1 (or the pseudogene TRBV3-2) to TRBJ2-1, with TRBD2 matching over 7 bases. The V segment lost 7 bases and the J segment 9 bases; nucleotides outside the gene matches: 9. Germline V gene lookup returns CDR1 LGHDT and CDR2 YNNKEL (reference sequence). This CDR3 region has 13 residues. The CDR3 sequence is CASTPSGGGEQFF. The CDR3 nucleotides are TGTGCCAGCACCCCCTCGGGGGGAGGTGAGCAGTTCTTC.

The chain links TRBV24-1 to TRBJ1-5; 7 bases match TRBD1. From germline, CDR1 is KGHDR and CDR2 SFDVKD. Losses at the gene ends were 2 bases for V and 7 bases for J; bases not matched to a gene: 1. This CDR3 contains 13 residues. Here the CDR3 reads CATSDSTGQPQHF. The DNA of the CDR3 is TGTGCCACCAGTGATTCGACAGGGCAGCCCCAGCATTTT.

This rearrangement joins TRBV19 to TRBJ2-2; TRBD2 aligns across 14 bases. Germline-derived CDR1 and CDR2 are LNHDA and SQIVND (reference sequence). Trimming at V came to 7 bases and at J to 0 bases, leaving 4 bases not matched to a gene. CDR3 length: 17 amino acids. CDR3 sequence (DNA): TGTGCCAGTACCAAGGGACTAGCGGGAGCGAACACCGGGGAGCTGTTTTTT. Encoded protein: CASTKGLAGANTGELFF.

The V gene is TRBV5-4, the J gene TRBJ2-3; weak D call: TRBD2 (5 bases). This CDR3 has 15 amino acids. CDR1 and CDR2 from the germline V gene are SGHNT and YYREEE (reference sequence). Trimming removed 4 bases from V and 0 bases from J, with 12 bases in between. The CDR3 DNA reads as TGTGCCAGCAGCCTTGCTAGCTCAAGCACAGATACGCAGTATTTT. This codes for CASSLASSSTDTQYF.

The V gene is TRBV5-1, the J gene TRBJ2-3, with D possibly matching TRBD2 (6 bases). The V end was cut by 6 bases, the J end by 4 bases, with 21 bases between. CDR1 is SGHRS and CDR2 is YFSETQ in the germline V gene. The CDR3 runs 16 residues. CDR3 sequence reads: CASTGTRGSSSDTQYF. CDR3 sequence (DNA): TGCGCCAGCACCGGGACCCGGGGGTCGTCTTCAGATACGCAGTATTTT. The complete variable domain, with remaining parts taken from reference TRBV5-1 and TRBJ2-3, reads KAGVTQTPRYLIKTRGQQVTLSCSPISGHRSVSWYQQTPGQGLQFLFEYFSETQRNKGNFPGRFSGRQFSNSRSEMNVSTLELGDSALYLCASTGTRGSSSDTQYFGPGTRLTVL.

This chain connects TRBV18 to TRBJ1-5; D remains ambiguous. The CDR3 length is 13 residues. The germline V and J ends were trimmed by 3 bases and 5 bases, with 8 bases remaining between them. CDR1 is KGHSH, CDR2 LQKENI, per germline. The CDR3 sequence is CASSPARDQPQHF. The CDR3 coding sequence is TGTGCCAGCTCACCCGCGAGGGATCAGCCCCAGCATTTT.

The rearrangement uses TRBV19 and TRBJ1-3, with 9 bases aligning to TRBD1. The CDR3 runs 17 residues. The germline V gene encodes CDR1 LNHDA and CDR2 SQIVND (reference sequence). V shed 1 base and J 5 bases; nucleotides not matched to a gene: 9. The CDR3 region is CASSIVGTGSRRNTIYF. The CDR3 DNA reads as TGTGCCAGTAGTATAGTGGGGACAGGGTCCAGAAGAAACACCATATATTTT.

In its sample, this clone was seen once. The chain links TRBV3-1 (or the pseudogene TRBV3-2) to TRBJ2-3; no firm D call. This CDR3 spans 15 amino acids. V lost 0 bases and J lost 3, with 10 bases in between. Per the germline V gene, CDR1 is LGHDT and CDR2 is YNNKEL (reference sequence). The DNA of the CDR3 is TGTGCCAGCAGCCAAGACTGGAAGCGAACAGATACGCAGTATTTT. Amino acids: CASSQDWKRTDTQYF.

The chain is built from TRBV4-2 and TRBJ2-3, with 7 bases aligning to TRBD2. The germline gives CDR1 LGHNA, CDR2 YNFKEQ. CDR3 length equals 15 residues. V gave up 0 bases and J gave up 6 bases; unmatched junction bases: 6. The CDR3 here is CASSQEAGVIDTQYF. The CDR3 DNA follows: TGTGCCAGCAGCCAAGAGGCGGGAGTAATCGATACGCAGTATTTT.

The rearrangement links TRBV27 to TRBJ1-5; 8 bases agree with TRBD1. V dropped 6 bases and J dropped 7; count of bases not matched to a gene: 8. The CDR3 has 14 amino acids. CDR1 is MNHEY and CDR2 is SMNVEV in the germline V gene (reference sequence). CDR3 in DNA: TGTGCCAGCAGGACACAGGGGGGTGGGCAGCCCCAGCATTTT. It codes for CASRTQGGGQPQHF.

CDR3 sequence (DNA): TGTGCCAGCAGCGTAGGGGGGGTAGGAAGCACAGATACGCAGTATTTT. This encodes CASSVGGVGSTDTQYF. This rearrangement joins TRBV9 to TRBJ2-3; perhaps TRBD2 as D (6 bases). This CDR3 comprises 16 residues. The germline V and J ends were trimmed by 0 bases and 0 bases, with 11 bases remaining between them. Germline V lookup: CDR1 SGDLS, CDR2 YYNGEE.

The rearrangement uses TRBV24-1 and TRBJ2-1, with TRBD2 matching 13 bases. V gave up 5 bases and J gave up 6 bases; unmatched junction bases: 12. The length of the CDR3 is 18 residues. The germline gives CDR1 KGHDR, CDR2 SFDVKD. CDR3: CATSGTVLAGGLFNEQFF. DNA of the CDR3: TGTGCCACCAGTGGTACCGTACTAGCGGGGGGGCTATTCAATGAGCAGTTCTTC.

The V and J genes are TRBV7-8 and TRBJ1-2; D perhaps matches TRBD1 (5 bases). Looked up from germline, CDR1 is SGHVS and CDR2 is FQNEAQ. This CDR3 contains 13 residues. V was clipped by 0 bases and J by 7 bases, with 9 bases between them. The CDR3 loop reads CASSLALTAGYTF. In DNA form, the CDR3 reads TGTGCCAGCAGCTTAGCGCTGACAGCTGGCTACACCTTC.

The chain employs TRBV7-2 and TRBJ2-7; possibly TRBD1 for D (5 bases). V was clipped by 4 bases and J by 3 bases, with 10 bases between them. The CDR3 consists of 13 residues. CDR1 SGHTA and CDR2 FQGNSA come from the germline V gene. The CDR3 sequence is CASSSERGYEQYF. The CDR3 nucleotides read TGTGCCAGCAGCTCAGAAAGGGGCTACGAGCAGTACTTC. Full variable domain (missing parts from reference TRBV7-2 and TRBJ2-7): GAGVSQSPSNKVTEKGKDVELRCDPISGHTALYWYRQSLGQGLEFLIYFQGNSAPDKSGLPSDRFSAERTGGSVSTLTIQRTQQEDSAVYLCASSSERGYEQYFGPGTRLTVT.

The chain recombines TRBV5-1 with TRBJ1-1; D is perhaps TRBD1 (5 bases). CDR1 SGHRS and CDR2 YFSETQ come from the germline V gene. The germline V and J ends were trimmed by 3 bases and 10 bases, with 22 bases remaining between them. The length of the CDR3 is 15 residues. CDR3 sequence (DNA): TGCGCCAGCAGCTGGGCGACCGGGACTGAGGGAGGAGCTTTCTTT. Amino acids: CASSWATGTEGGAFF.

The V call is TRBV5-4, the J call TRBJ1-5; D is possibly TRBD1 (6 bases). The CDR3 runs to 14 residues. The V gene lost 0 bases and the J gene lost 5 bases, with 9 bases spanning the gap. CDR1 is SGHNT and CDR2 is YYREEE in the germline V gene (reference sequence). The CDR3, as DNA: TGTGCCAGCAGCTTGGGGACAGCAGATCAGCCCCAGCATTTT. This gives the protein CASSLGTADQPQHF. Using reference TRBV5-4 and TRBJ1-5 for the parts outside the CDR3, the full variable domain is ETGVTQSPTHLIKTRGQQVTLRCSSQSGHNTVSWYQQALGQGPQFIFQYYREEENGRGNFPPRFSGLQFPNYSSELNVNALELDDSALYLCASSLGTADQPQHFGDGTRLSIL.

This chain links TRBV7-2 with TRBJ2-5, with D maybe TRBD2 (6 bases). The CDR3 spans 12 residues. CDR1 and CDR2 (germline): SGHTA, FQGNSA. Deletions cut 5 bases from V and 12 bases from J, with 16 bases between. The CDR3 DNA sequence: TGTGCCAGCAGCGGGGCGGAGTGGGAGGAGTACTTC. This codes for CASSGAEWEEYF.

The table lists this clone with a count of one. The genes are TRBV23-1 and TRBJ1-5, with D uncertain. TRBV23-1 is assigned to the ORF class and has an uncertain function. The CDR3 has 17 residues. The V end lost 5 bases, the J end lost 0 bases, and 17 bases lay between the germline ends. The CDR3 region has the DNA TGCGCCAGCAGTACCCGGACTTACGTGGATAGCAATCAGCCCCAGCATTTT. This translates into CASSTRTYVDSNQPQHF.

The DNA of the CDR3 is TGTGCCAGCAGGAGGGGGTCAACTAATGAAAAACTGTTTTTT. Protein sequence: CASRRGSTNEKLFF. The chain joins TRBV28 to TRBJ1-4; D may be TRBD1 (6 bases). Trimming removed 6 bases at V and 0 bases at J, with 8 bases between. In germline, CDR1 is MDHEN, CDR2 SYDVKM. The CDR3 covers 14 residues. Combining the CDR3 with reference TRBV28 and TRBJ1-4 gives the whole variable domain DVKVTQSSRYLVKRTGEKVFLECVQDMDHENMFWYRQDPGLGLRLIYFSYDVKMKEKGDIPEGYSVSREKKERFSLILESASTNQTSMYLCASRRGSTNEKLFFGSGTQLSVL.

The chain links TRBV28 to TRBJ2-3; 9 positions match TRBD2. CDR1 is MDHEN, CDR2 SYDVKM, per germline. The CDR3 runs to 14 residues. The J segment lost 8 bases and the V segment lost 3 bases, leaving 6 bases of the junction unmatched. The CDR3 sequence is CASSLPSGMGTQYF. CDR3 coding DNA: TGTGCCAGCAGTTTGCCTAGCGGGATGGGTACGCAGTATTTT.